This paragraph covers one TCR beta chain sequence. This sample was taken from a study of Ad26.COV2.S vaccination and SARS-CoV-2 variants. This table comes from immunoSEQ multiplex PCR, and its TCRdb copy is limited to in-frame clones, with some not included. Of 400,000 to 450,000 clones in the sample, around 93% were seen once. Treatment denoted: roughly 19 received Ad26.COV2.S at low or high dose, single or two shots; several received placebo; per-sample allocation not given. The samples were gathered on day 63 after the first injection of vaccine or placebo. Specimen: peripheral blood, collected in a trial of Ad26.COV2.S vaccine versus placebo. The source of this sequence is a person between 18 and 65 years old who received the Ad26.COV2.S COVID-19 vaccine or a placebo.

CDR3 coding DNA: TGTGCCAGCAGTCCCCGGGACATCTACTCCTACGAGCAGTACTTC. Protein sequence: CASSPRDIYSYEQYF. The V gene is TRBV6-5, the J gene TRBJ2-7; D perhaps matches TRBD1 (6 bases). Germline CDR1 MNHEY, CDR2 SVGAGI. This CDR3 comprises 15 residues. V lost 5 bases to trimming and J lost 0 bases, with 14 bases between them.